The clone carrying this T cell receptor beta chain was seen at least ten times. The entry originates in a study of T cells in Graves' hyperthyroidism and ophthalmopathy. Amplified TCR beta CDR3 regions came from RNA transcripts. Primed by the HTBI set, a first-round RT-PCR was run on the TCR CDR3. MiXCR, run by TCRdb on the multiplex PCR reads, gives a single entry per CDR3 protein. The data hold a few hundred thousand distinct CDR3 sequences, with 46% observed a single time. Germline V gene sequence: CDR1 MNHEY, CDR2 SVGEGT. The CDR3 extends over 11 amino acids. The V gene lost 8 bases and the J gene lost 5 bases, with 9 bases spanning the gap.

Specimen: peripheral blood or thyroid tissue (not recorded which). The chain is built from TRBV6-2 or TRBV6-3 and TRBJ2-5; D is unresolved. This TCR was sampled from a woman under 30 with Graves' hyperthyroidism. CDR3 coding DNA: TGTGCCAGCTCCCCTGAGGAGACCCAGTACTTC. Its translation is CASSPEETQYF.